The subject of this entry is one T cell receptor (beta chain). This clonotype has at least ten counts. It lacks a known antigen. Base qualities were left out, and no much larger clone turns up one base away. This specimen comes from a study of T-cell reconstitution after alpha-beta-depleted transplantation in children (dated by TCRdb to 2016 to 2017). In the study overall: Using TCR repertoire profiling, the study quantitatively followed how T-cell immune reconstitution unfolded in children after TCRalphabeta/CD19-depleted allogeneic hematopoietic cell transplantation.

Libraries were prepared through PCR. Sequencing used an Illumina HiSeq 2500. TCR library preparation used molecular barcoding, with unique molecular identifiers applied to normalize quantification of the TCRbeta repertoire. TCRdb reprocessed the public reads (quality trimming at Q25 with fastp, clone calling with MiXCR) and kept in-frame beta chains. Rows are combined by CDR3 protein, so each entry shows the most common genes and DNA. For this sample there are more than 150,000 distinct CDR3 sequences; around 6.8% appear just once. Around 3.1% of the sample comes from the top ten. Measured from the cysteine to the phenylalanine, the CDR3 is 17 residues long. The kept DNA is CDR3 alone, 51 bases in frame from the first base. V is cut back by 6 bases and J by 8 bases, with 12 bases in the junction unmatched.

The receptor comes from a human donor who donated a stem cell graft to a child with Wiskott-Aldrich syndrome. The material sequenced was PBMCs from the stem cell graft donor, taken from the stem cell graft. The V and J segments used are TRBV12-3 or TRBV12-4 and TRBJ2-1, with 14 junctional bases fitting TRBD2. The CDR3 loop reads CASSSPGTSGSLHEQFF. The nucleotide sequence is TGTGCCAGCAGCTCTCCCGGGACTAGCGGGAGTCTTCATGAGCAGTTCTTC.